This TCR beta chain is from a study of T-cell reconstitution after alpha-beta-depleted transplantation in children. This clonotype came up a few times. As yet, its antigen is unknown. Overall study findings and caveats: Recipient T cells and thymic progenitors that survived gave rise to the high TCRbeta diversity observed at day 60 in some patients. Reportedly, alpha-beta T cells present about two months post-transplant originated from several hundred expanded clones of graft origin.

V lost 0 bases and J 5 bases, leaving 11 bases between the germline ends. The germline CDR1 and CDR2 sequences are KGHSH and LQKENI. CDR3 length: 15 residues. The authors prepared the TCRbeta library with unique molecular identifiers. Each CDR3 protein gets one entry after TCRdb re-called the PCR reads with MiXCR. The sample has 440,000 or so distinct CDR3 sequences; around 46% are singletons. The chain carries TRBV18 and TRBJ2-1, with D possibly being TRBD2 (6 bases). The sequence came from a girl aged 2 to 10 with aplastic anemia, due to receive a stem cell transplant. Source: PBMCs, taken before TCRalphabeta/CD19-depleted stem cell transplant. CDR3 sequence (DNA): TGTGCCAGCTCACCACCTCTAGCGAGAAACAATGAGCAGTTCTTC. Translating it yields CASSPPLARNNEQFF.